This record covers a single T cell receptor beta chain. Here immunoSEQ multiplex PCR was the method, and the copy in TCRdb shows in-frame clones only, minus some. Here the sample spans around 190,000 clones, about 86% being singletons. This sample was taken from a study of T cell responses to AZD1222 COVID-19 vaccine. The ends were cut back, 2 bases at V and 8 bases at J, with 9 bases in the middle. This CDR3 spans 11 amino acids. CDR1 DFQATT and CDR2 SNEGSKA come from the germline V gene (reference sequence). The sequence derives from an adult who received the AZD1222 COVID-19 vaccine. The source material was peripheral blood, sampled 28 days after the second AZD1222 dose. The J gene is TRBJ1-2, the V gene TRBV20-1; D call uncertain. The CDR3 DNA reads TGCAGTGCTAGAATTCTAGGGGGCTACACCTTC. Protein product: CSARILGGYTF.